The present T cell receptor beta chain was sequenced within a study of vaccination and CD4 T cells after COVID-19. This clonotype was detected a few times. Its antigen remains unidentified. Oncomine TCR Beta short-read sequencing was applied to DNA from cultured CD4+ T cells. Each CDR3 protein gets one entry after TCRdb re-called the PCR reads with MiXCR. Among 9,500 to 10,000 distinct CDR3 sequences listed, under 30% were seen once. The treatment: roughly nine-day PBMC culture with coronavirus spike peptide pools or control peptides (ViraFEST assay). The sequencing here drew on CD4+ T cells from blood, cultured in vitro, taken after SARS-CoV-2 vaccination. The clonotype comes from a human donor who had recovered from COVID-19.

The DNA of the CDR3 is TGTGCCAGCAGCTTACAGGGAACTGGGTATATAGGGACGCAGTATTTT. This sequence encodes CASSLQGTGYIGTQYF. The genes are TRBV7-2 and TRBJ2-3; D is possibly TRBD1 (5 bases). CDR3 length equals 16 residues. V lost 2 bases and J 9 bases, leaving 21 bases between the germline ends. The germline V gene has CDR1 SGHTA and CDR2 FQGNSA.